This TCR beta chain was captured by sequencing in a study of T cell repertoires in cytomegalovirus infection. TCRdb reprocessed the reads with MiXCR, giving one entry per CDR3 protein. The sample lists about 310,000 distinct CDR3 sequences, 17% occurring once. Germline V lookup: CDR1 SQVTM, CDR2 ANQGSEA. V was pared by 7 bases and J by 1 base, with 10 bases of the junction left unmatched. This CDR3 spans 15 amino acids. The rearrangement joins TRBV29-1 to TRBJ1-1; 9 nucleotides line up with TRBD1. This sequence was found in a human donor in good health (CMV status not recorded). Some clones in this sample may be carry-over from other donors' samples. Sequencing input: PBMCs. As DNA, the CDR3 is TGCAGCGCTAGGACAGGGGCCGTTTCGAACACTGAAGCTTTCTTT. It yields the protein CSARTGAVSNTEAFF. The entire variable domain, with the rest obtained from reference TRBV29-1 and TRBJ1-1, is as follows: SAVISQKPSRDICQRGTSLTIQCQVDSQVTMMFWYRQQPGQSLTLIATANQGSEATYESGFVIDKFPISRPNLTFSTLTVSNMSPEDSSIYLCSARTGAVSNTEAFFGQGTRLTVV.